This T cell receptor (beta chain) was sequenced during a study of blood T cell repertoires in COVID-19. On the study more broadly: Samples came from the United States, Italy and Spain, spanning acute and convalescent COVID-19. In each case, the material was cDNA or gDNA derived from T cells, B-cell-depleted T cells, or PBMCs.

The germline V and J ends were trimmed by 3 bases and 4 bases, with 12 bases remaining between them. Germline V gives CDR1 KGHSH, CDR2 LQKENI. There are 14 residues in the CDR3. Original methodology: For nucleated cells, counts were estimated from reference gene primer amplification. Some clones are missing from TCRdb's copy, which holds only in-frame ones; the method was immunoSEQ multiplex PCR. D and trimming were read from the DNA, whereas the V and J calls and clone size are those reported in that table. The profile shows hundreds of thousands of clones, 70% to 90% of them singletons. The sequenced material came from peripheral blood. This chain uses TRBV18 with TRBJ1-2; maybe TRBD1 (5 bases). This TCR was sampled from a man between 18 and 35 years old with active or convalescent COVID-19. CDR3: CASSPEGSGYGYTF. In DNA, the CDR3 is TGTGCCAGCTCACCGGAGGGGTCCGGCTATGGCTACACCTTC.